One sample yielded the 8 T cell receptor beta chains listed below, sequenced in a study of CD8 T cells in ankylosing spondylitis. Each CDR3 protein gets one entry after TCRdb re-called the 5' RACE reads with MiXCR. The sample lists roughly 670,000 distinct CDR3 sequences, around 20% occurring once. The antigens these receptors bind are not known. Overall study results and limits: Characteristic, it appeared, of ankylosing spondylitis blood was a TCR beta motif of fewer than 10 highly homologous variants.

Sequencing was done on a sample of blood, either unsorted or a sorted T cell fraction (not recorded which). The source is a male donor with ankylosing spondylitis.

This clonotype was counted a few times. The chain carries TRBV4-1 and TRBJ2-5; 7 bases are shared with TRBD2. The CDR3 contains 16 residues. Germline V CDR1 and CDR2: MGHRA, YSYEKL. Unmatched junction bases numbered 4, after V lost 0 bases and J lost 0 bases. For the CDR3, the DNA is TGCGCCAGCAGCCAAGACGGCGGGAGATACCAAGAGACCCAGTACTTC. Amino acid sequence: CASSQDGGRYQETQYF.

The sample holds a few counts of this clonotype. The rearrangement joins TRBV2 to TRBJ2-1; 11 bases are shared with TRBD2. The CDR3 sequence is 16 residues long. Germline trimming cut 8 bases from V and 3 bases from J; bases unmatched to any gene: 9. Looked up from germline, CDR1 is SNHLY and CDR2 is FYNNEI. The CDR3 DNA reads TGTGCCAGCGCTCCCCTAGCGGGGGGATACTACAATGAGCAGTTCTTC. Its translation: CASAPLAGGYYNEQFF.

CDR3 region: CASSRGQTTNEQFF. The CDR3 DNA reads TGTGCCAGCAGCAGGGGACAGACCACCAATGAGCAGTTCTTC. The rearrangement joins TRBV7-6 to TRBJ2-1, with 7 bases aligning to TRBD1. Losses at the gene ends were 5 bases for V and 6 bases for J; bases not matched to a gene: 7. Germline values: CDR1 SGHVS, CDR2 FNYEAQ. The length of the CDR3 is 14 residues.

The chain carries TRBV5-5 and TRBJ2-7; 11 bases agree with TRBD1. The CDR3 length is 14 residues. Germline CDR1 reads SGHKS; CDR2 reads YYEKEE (reference sequence). V gave up 4 bases and J gave up 6 bases; unmatched junction bases: 6. For the CDR3, the DNA is TGTGCCAGCAGCCCCGGGACAGGGGGTCTCGAGCAGTACTTC. This gives the protein CASSPGTGGLEQYF.

This clonotype was observed many times. V is TRBV29-1 and J is TRBJ2-1, with 9 bases fitting TRBD2. Trimming removed 5 bases from V and 7 bases from J; junction bases left unmatched: 9. This CDR3 is built from 14 residues. Germline CDR1 reads SQVTM; CDR2 reads ANQGSEA. The CDR3 DNA follows: TGCAGCGTTTCGGGCGGGAGGGCCGATAATGAGCAGTTCTTC. It is translated as CSVSGGRADNEQFF.

This clonotype was recorded a few times. The gene calls are TRBV27 and TRBJ2-7, with 8 bases identical to TRBD1. The CDR3 contains 12 residues. From germline, CDR1 is MNHEY and CDR2 SMNVEV (reference sequence). J gave up 5 bases and V 6 bases, and 3 bases lay outside the gene matches. This chain's CDR3 is CASRNRGNEQYF. The CDR3 DNA reads TGTGCCAGCAGGAACAGGGGGAACGAGCAGTACTTC.

The chain is built from TRBV6-1 and TRBJ2-5; unclear D gene. The CDR3 runs 18 residues. V was clipped by 6 bases and J by 0 bases, with 23 bases between them. CDR1 and CDR2 from the germline V gene are MNHNS and SASEGT. The CDR3 DNA sequence: TGTGCCAGCAGCCCTACCCCGCCCGGTCTGGCATACCAAGAGACCCAGTACTTC. Its protein product is CASSPTPPGLAYQETQYF.

This clonotype was detected once. The gene calls are TRBV29-1 and TRBJ2-1; 7 bases align to TRBD2. V was pared by 7 bases and J by 1 base, with 7 bases of the junction left unmatched. The CDR3 covers 14 residues. In germline, CDR1 is SQVTM, CDR2 ANQGSEA. CDR3 region: CSETSERSYNEQFF. CDR3 sequence (DNA): TGCAGCGAAACTAGCGAGAGGTCCTACAATGAGCAGTTCTTC.